Below are 24 T cell receptor beta chains sequenced from a single sample in a study of cytomegalovirus exposure and HLA in healthy donors. Researchers ran the PCR with 60 Vbeta and 13 Jbeta primers. Measured with immunoSEQ multiplex PCR; TCRdb has only the in-frame clones, and not every one. The table shows 65,000 to 85,000 clones, with just over 85% occurring only once. Sequencing used PBMCs. Every receptor here comes from a woman in her 30s in good health and CMV-seronegative.

V usage is TRBV19 and J usage is TRBJ2-7, with 9 bases matching TRBD1. Germline CDR1 reads LNHDA; CDR2 reads SQIVND (reference sequence). V was clipped by 1 base and J by 3 bases; unmatched bases: 7. This CDR3 region has 16 residues. In DNA, the CDR3 is TGTGCCAGTAGTATAGGGACCGGGACAGGGTTCTACGAGCAGTACTTC. This codes for CASSIGTGTGFYEQYF.

The V and J genes are TRBV11-2 and TRBJ2-4; TRBD2 matches 9 bases. The CDR3 spans 14 residues. The J segment lost 9 bases and the V segment lost 5 bases, leaving 8 bases of the junction unmatched. Germline lookup yields CDR1 SGHAT and CDR2 FQNNGV. The CDR3 loop is CASSQGTSPGIQYF. In nucleotides, the CDR3 is TGTGCCAGCAGCCAAGGGACTAGCCCCGGCATTCAGTACTTC.

This chain connects TRBV25-1 to TRBJ1-6; no firm D call. V shed 1 base and J shed 7 bases, with 14 bases lying between them. The CDR3 contains 16 residues. Looked up from germline, CDR1 is MGHDK and CDR2 is SYGVNS. The CDR3: CASSEFRGAGNSPLHF. CDR3 DNA sequence: TGTGCCAGCAGTGAATTTCGTGGTGCGGGGAATTCACCCCTCCACTTT.

The chain is built from TRBV6-4 and TRBJ1-1; no firm D call. Trimming cost V 4 bases and J 0 bases, with 6 bases left between them. The CDR3 contains 13 residues. The germline V gene has CDR1 MRHNA and CDR2 SNTAGT. As DNA, the CDR3 is TGTGCCAGCAGTGTCAGTATGAACACTGAAGCTTTCTTT. It is translated as CASSVSMNTEAFF.

The gene calls are TRBV2 and TRBJ2-5; the D gene is possibly TRBD2 (7 bases). The J call is uncertain, as TRBJ2-7 better fits the DNA end. The V gene's germline CDR1 is SNHLY and CDR2 FYNNEI. The CDR3 sequence is 16 residues long. The CDR3 DNA reads as TGTGCCAGCAGTGAAGGGCGGGGGCACCTCGGCCACGAGCAGTACTTC. Residues: CASSEGRGHLGHEQYF.

This chain links TRBV6-6 with TRBJ1-3; D may be TRBD1 (6 bases). V dropped 6 bases and J dropped 8 bases, with 17 bases sitting between them. The germline V gene has CDR1 MNHNY and CDR2 SVGAGI (reference sequence). The CDR3 sequence is 14 residues long. DNA for the CDR3: TGTGCCAGCAGCCGCAGGGGATCTATGGACACCATATATTTT. As protein: CASSRRGSMDTIYF.

In this sample, this clone turned up a few times. This chain uses TRBV7-2 with TRBJ1-3; D is perhaps TRBD1 (6 bases). The CDR3 extends over 14 amino acids. CDR1 is SGHTA, CDR2 FQGNSA, per germline. Trimming pared 6 bases from V and 4 bases from J, leaving 13 bases between. The CDR3 region has the DNA TGTGCCAGCAGGCCCAACAGGGACGGAAACACCATATATTTT. Residues: CASRPNRDGNTIYF.

This sequence joins TRBV5-4 and TRBJ1-3; no reliable D call. The CDR3 is made up of 15 amino acids. V dropped 3 bases and J dropped 0 bases, with 10 bases sitting between them. Germline CDR1 SGHNT, CDR2 YYREEE (reference sequence). This chain's CDR3 is CASSSPGSSGNTIYF. The CDR3 DNA sequence: TGTGCCAGCAGCTCCCCGGGGAGCTCTGGAAACACCATATATTTT.

The J gene is TRBJ1-1, the V gene TRBV10-3; 7 bases map to TRBD1. Germline CDR1 reads ENHRY; CDR2 reads SYGVKD. The CDR3 is 14 amino acids. V lost 4 bases, J lost 5 bases, and 7 bases stayed unmatched. CDR3 DNA sequence: TGTGCCATCAGTGGACAGGGCGGAAAGACTGAAGCTTTCTTT. This codes for CAISGQGGKTEAFF.

The V and J genes are TRBV29-1 and TRBJ2-1; D not certain. Trimming removed 4 bases at V and 9 bases at J, with 10 bases between. The germline V gene encodes CDR1 SQVTM and CDR2 ANQGSEA. CDR3 length: 11 residues. This CDR3 reads CSVVKALEQFF. The CDR3 DNA is TGCAGCGTTGTAAAAGCGCTTGAGCAGTTCTTC.

The chain carries TRBV13 and TRBJ2-3; D is ambiguous. The V end was cut by 4 bases, the J end by 0 bases, with 5 bases between. The germline CDR1 and CDR2 sequences are PRHDT and FYEKMQ (reference sequence). The CDR3 length is 13 residues. The CDR3 loop reads CASSYGSTDTQYF. The CDR3 DNA sequence: TGTGCCAGCAGCTACGGTAGCACAGATACGCAGTATTTT.

The V call is TRBV11-2, the J call TRBJ1-4, with TRBD1 matching 9 bases. CDR1 is SGHAT, CDR2 FQNNGV, per germline. The CDR3 length is 15 residues. The V gene end was trimmed by 3 bases and the J gene end by 5 bases; junction bases not matched to a gene: 4. In DNA form, the CDR3 reads TGTGCCAGCAGCTTCGCCGGGACAGGGAATGAAAAACTGTTTTTT. Its protein is CASSFAGTGNEKLFF.

V gene TRBV5-6 combines with J gene TRBJ2-5; 8 positions agree with TRBD1. From germline, CDR1 is SGHDT and CDR2 YYEEEE. V lost 4 bases to trimming and J lost 11 bases; unmatched junction nucleotides: 7. The length of the CDR3 is 12 residues. The CDR3: CASSPRTGRQYF. For the CDR3, the DNA is TGTGCCAGCAGCCCTAGGACAGGGCGGCAGTACTTC.

The chain carries TRBV27 and TRBJ1-1; no clear D. This CDR3 has 13 amino acids. Germline V gives CDR1 MNHEY, CDR2 SMNVEV (reference sequence). Deletions cut 2 bases from V and 1 base from J, with 5 bases between. The CDR3 DNA reads TGTGCCAGCAGTTTAGAGGGGAACACTGAAGCTTTCTTT. It yields the protein CASSLEGNTEAFF.

This chain joins TRBV5-1 and TRBJ2-1; 14 bases map to TRBD2. The CDR3 loop spans 18 amino acids. Trimming took 2 bases from V and 2 from J; bases not matched to a gene: 6. Germline values: CDR1 SGHRS, CDR2 YFSETQ. As DNA, the CDR3 is TGCGCCAGCAGCTTACGAGGACTAGCGGGAGGTACCTACAATGAGCAGTTCTTC. Encoded protein: CASSLRGLAGGTYNEQFF.

V usage is TRBV28 and J usage is TRBJ1-2, with 11 positions matching TRBD1. V was clipped by 7 bases and J by 2 bases; unmatched bases: 9. Germline V gives CDR1 MDHEN, CDR2 SYDVKM. The CDR3 runs to 16 residues. Here the CDR3 reads CASTESRDRGNYGYTF. CDR3 coding DNA: TGTGCCAGCACCGAATCCCGGGACAGGGGGAACTATGGCTACACCTTC.

Written as DNA, the CDR3 is TGCAGCGTTCCGGGACAGGGTTGGGGTACGCAGTATTTT. Protein sequence: CSVPGQGWGTQYF. This chain joins TRBV29-1 and TRBJ2-3; 9 nucleotides align to TRBD1. Trimming took 5 bases from V and 8 from J; bases not matched to a gene: 8. The CDR3 sequence is 13 residues long. Per germline, CDR1 SQVTM and CDR2 ANQGSEA.

The V gene is TRBV5-1, the J gene TRBJ2-1, with 9 bases lining up with TRBD2. Germline V CDR1 and CDR2: SGHRS, YFSETQ. With 8 bases clipped from V and 6 bases from J, the junction kept 9 bases outside the gene matches. The CDR3 extends over 14 amino acids. The CDR3 DNA reads TGCGCCAGTGAACGGACTAGCGCAACCAATGAGCAGTTCTTC. It codes for CASERTSATNEQFF.

This rearrangement joins TRBV29-1 to TRBJ2-5; tentatively, D is TRBD2 (6 bases). The J call may be mistaken, given a closer DNA end match to TRBJ2-7. The CDR3 spans 13 residues. CDR1 and CDR2 from the germline V gene are SQVTM and ANQGSEA. CDR3 in amino acids: CSVGRNGGYEQYF. The DNA of the CDR3 is TGCAGCGTTGGCAGGAACGGAGGGTACGAGCAGTACTTC.

The chain has TRBV9 and TRBJ2-1, with no clear D. CDR3 size: 16 residues. V lost 0 bases, J lost 4 bases, and 14 bases lay in between. CDR1 and CDR2 (germline): SGDLS, YYNGEE. CDR3 residues: CASSVGIAVTYNEQFF. CDR3 coding DNA: TGTGCCAGCAGCGTAGGAATTGCGGTTACTTACAATGAGCAGTTCTTC.

V is TRBV28 and J is TRBJ1-1; 9 bases align to TRBD1. CDR1 is MDHEN and CDR2 is SYDVKM in the germline V gene. The CDR3 sequence is 13 residues long. V lost 8 bases to trimming and J lost 10 bases; unmatched junction nucleotides: 11. CDR3 nucleotide sequence: TGTGCCAGCGGTGTACAGGGGGCGCGAGGAGCTTTCTTT. It codes for CASGVQGARGAFF. Supplemented by reference TRBV28 and TRBJ1-1, the full variable domain reads DVKVTQSSRYLVKRTGEKVFLECVQDMDHENMFWYRQDPGLGLRLIYFSYDVKMKEKGDIPEGYSVSREKKERFSLILESASTNQTSMYLCASGVQGARGAFFGQGTRLTVV.

The chain employs TRBV10-3 and TRBJ1-4; 8 positions agree with TRBD1. Trimming removed 8 bases from V and 6 bases from J; junction bases left unmatched: 11. The germline gives CDR1 ENHRY, CDR2 SYGVKD. The CDR3 is 15 amino acids. This CDR3 is CAIGEDRDDDEKLFF. Written as DNA, the CDR3 is TGTGCCATCGGCGAGGACAGGGATGATGATGAAAAACTGTTTTTT.

The V call is TRBV30, the J call TRBJ2-1; 15 nucleotides line up with TRBD2. The CDR3 extends over 14 amino acids. CDR1 is GTSNPN and CDR2 is SVGIG in the germline V gene (reference sequence). Trimming took 8 bases from V and 6 from J; bases not matched to a gene: 5. DNA for the CDR3: TGTGCCGGGACTAGCGGGAGGAGGGGCAATGAGCAGTTCTTC. Protein sequence: CAGTSGRRGNEQFF.

This sequence joins TRBV28 and TRBJ2-4, with 9 nucleotides matching TRBD1. CDR1 is MDHEN and CDR2 is SYDVKM in the germline V gene. V shed 5 bases, J shed 10 bases, and the junction held 15 bases outside the gene matches. The CDR3 runs 16 residues. This CDR3 is CASSPGTPGQGIIQYF. DNA for the CDR3: TGTGCCAGCAGTCCCGGAACCCCGGGACAGGGCATTATTCAGTACTTC.